These T cell receptor beta chains were read from a single sample in a study of T cells in Graves' hyperthyroidism and ophthalmopathy. TCRdb reprocessed the multiplex PCR reads via MiXCR and lists one record per CDR3 protein. The table lists approximately 590,000 distinct CDR3 sequences, approximately 14% of them singletons. Source material: blood. The receptor set was obtained from a woman aged 25-40 years with Graves' hyperthyroidism. CDR3s include the opening cysteine and the closing phenylalanine or tryptophan. D genes are given only for firm matches. A clone size is listed for some rows: how often the clone was seen (once, few, many), or a class if it is expanded.

j_gene	v_gene	d_gene	abundance	CDR3aa	CDR3nt
TRBJ1-1	TRBV5-1	NA	many	CASSLVAGLGPNTEAFF	TGCGCCAGCAGCTTGGTGGCAGGATTGGGACCTAACACTGAAGCTTTCTTT
TRBJ2-7	TRBV5-1	TRBD2	NA	CASSVTGGPVEQYF	TGCGCCAGCAGCGTGACGGGAGGGCCGGTAGAGCAGTACTTC
TRBJ1-4	TRBV12-3/TRBV12-4	TRBD1	many	CASSLRQGQEKLFF	TGTGCCAGCAGTTTACGTCAGGGACAGGAAAAACTGTTTTTT
TRBJ2-2	TRBV7-2	TRBD1	NA	CASSPGDRINTGELFF	TGTGCCAGCAGCCCCGGGGACAGGATTAACACCGGGGAGCTGTTTTTT
TRBJ2-1	TRBV28	TRBD2	NA	CASSLSTSGPSYNEQFF	TGTGCCAGCAGTTTATCGACTAGCGGACCTTCCTACAATGAGCAGTTCTTC
TRBJ2-1	TRBV2	TRBD1	NA	CASTPGQGVGEQFF	TGTGCCAGCACCCCGGGACAGGGAGTAGGTGAGCAGTTCTTC
TRBJ1-2	TRBV5-1	NA	few	CASSLAGSGTPGPYGYTF	TGCGCCAGCAGCTTGGCCGGGTCCGGGACCCCTGGTCCCTATGGCTACACCTTC
TRBJ2-3	TRBV7-9	NA	many	CASSLRNTDTQYF	TGTGCCAGCAGCTTACGCAACACAGATACGCAGTATTTT
TRBJ2-3	TRBV10-3	NA	many	CAISEVDTQYF	TGTGCCATCAGTGAAGTCGATACGCAGTATTTT
TRBJ2-3	TRBV19	TRBD1	NA	CASQQGASTDTQYF	TGTGCCAGTCAACAGGGGGCCTCCACAGATACGCAGTATTTT
TRBJ2-3	TRBV2	TRBD1	many	CASEVDRGRGTDTQYF	TGTGCCAGCGAGGTCGACAGGGGGCGCGGCACAGATACGCAGTATTTT
TRBJ1-5	TRBV3-1	NA	many	CASSQGRTHSNQPQHF	TGTGCCAGCAGCCAAGGTAGGACACACAGCAATCAGCCCCAGCATTTT
TRBJ2-7	TRBV30	TRBD2	many	CAWSVAGGYEQYF	TGTGCCTGGAGTGTAGCGGGAGGCTACGAGCAGTACTTC
TRBJ2-3	TRBV29-1	NA	many	CSVHRDTSTDTQYF	TGCAGCGTCCATCGGGACACAAGCACAGATACGCAGTATTTT
TRBJ2-5	TRBV12-5	TRBD1	few	CASGFGQGQETQYF	TGTGCTAGTGGTTTTGGACAGGGCCAAGAGACCCAGTACTTC
TRBJ2-1	TRBV6-1	NA	many	CASRPGRIYNEQFF	TGTGCCTCACGGCCGGGACGGATATACAATGAGCAGTTCTTC
TRBJ1-3	TRBV2	NA	NA	CASSQAGIGNTIYF	TGTGCCAGCAGTCAGGCCGGAATTGGAAACACCATATATTTT
TRBJ2-7	TRBV3-1	NA	few	CASSQPGHNSYEQYF	TGTGCCAGCAGCCAACCCGGACATAACTCCTACGAGCAGTACTTC
TRBJ1-5	TRBV3-1	NA	many	CASSQDLRDQPQHF	TGTGCCAGCAGCCAAGACTTGAGAGACCAGCCCCAGCATTTT
TRBJ2-7	TRBV5-1	NA	NA	CVSSLTGQTEGAYEQYF	TGCGTCAGCAGCTTGACCGGTCAAACGGAGGGTGCCTACGAGCAGTACTTC
TRBJ2-3	TRBV20-1	NA	few	CSVRRGYTDTQYF	TGCAGTGTTCGAAGGGGATACACAGATACGCAGTATTTT
TRBJ2-1	TRBV5-5	NA	few	CASSLEWGSYEQFF	TGTGCCAGCAGCTTGGAGTGGGGGTCCTATGAGCAGTTCTTC
TRBJ2-2	TRBV28	TRBD2	many	CASSLTSGRADGTGELFF	TGTGCCAGCAGTTTAACTAGCGGGAGGGCCGACGGCACCGGGGAGCTGTTTTTT
TRBJ2-6	TRBV27	NA	NA	CASSRASPHSGANVLTF	TGTGCCAGCAGCCGCGCGTCCCCTCACTCTGGGGCCAACGTCCTGACTTTC